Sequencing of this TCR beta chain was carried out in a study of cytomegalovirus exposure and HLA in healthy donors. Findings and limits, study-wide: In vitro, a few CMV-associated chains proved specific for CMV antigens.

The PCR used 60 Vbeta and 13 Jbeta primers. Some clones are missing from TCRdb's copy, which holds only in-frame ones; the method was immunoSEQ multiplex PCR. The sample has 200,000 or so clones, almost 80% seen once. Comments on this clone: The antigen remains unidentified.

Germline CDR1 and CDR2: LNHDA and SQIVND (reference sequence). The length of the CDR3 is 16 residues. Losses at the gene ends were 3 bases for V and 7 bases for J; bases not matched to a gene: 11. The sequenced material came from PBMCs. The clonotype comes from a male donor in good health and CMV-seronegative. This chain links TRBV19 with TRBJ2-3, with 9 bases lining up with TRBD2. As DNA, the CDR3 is TGTGCCAGTAGTATTCTGGTAGCGGGAGCGTTGTATACGCAGTATTTT. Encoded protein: CASSILVAGALYTQYF.